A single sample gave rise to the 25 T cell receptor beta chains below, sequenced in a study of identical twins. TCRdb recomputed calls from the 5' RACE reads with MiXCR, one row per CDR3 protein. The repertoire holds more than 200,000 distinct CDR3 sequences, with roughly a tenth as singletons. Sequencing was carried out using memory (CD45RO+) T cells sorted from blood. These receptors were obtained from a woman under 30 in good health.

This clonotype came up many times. The CDR3 protein is CSASTAHEQYF. The CDR3 nucleotides read TGCAGTGCTAGTACGGCGCACGAGCAGTACTTC. The V call is TRBV20-1, the J call TRBJ2-7; D unclear. The CDR3 has 11 residues. Trimming took off 3 bases at V and 5 bases at J, with 8 bases between the two ends. Looked up from germline, CDR1 is DFQATT and CDR2 is SNEGSKA (reference sequence).

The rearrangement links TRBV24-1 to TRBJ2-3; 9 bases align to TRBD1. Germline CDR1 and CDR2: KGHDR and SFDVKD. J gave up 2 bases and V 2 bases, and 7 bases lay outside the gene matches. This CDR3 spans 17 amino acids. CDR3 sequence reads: CATSDSGTGTLTDTQYF. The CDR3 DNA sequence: TGTGCCACCAGTGATTCCGGGACAGGGACGCTCACAGATACGCAGTATTTT.

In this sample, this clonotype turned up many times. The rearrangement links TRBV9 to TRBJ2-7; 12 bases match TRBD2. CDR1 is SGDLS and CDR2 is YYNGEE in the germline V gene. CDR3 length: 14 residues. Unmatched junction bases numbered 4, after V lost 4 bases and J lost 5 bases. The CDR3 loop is CASSPRLAGDEQYF. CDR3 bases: TGTGCCAGCAGCCCGAGACTAGCGGGAGACGAGCAGTACTTC.

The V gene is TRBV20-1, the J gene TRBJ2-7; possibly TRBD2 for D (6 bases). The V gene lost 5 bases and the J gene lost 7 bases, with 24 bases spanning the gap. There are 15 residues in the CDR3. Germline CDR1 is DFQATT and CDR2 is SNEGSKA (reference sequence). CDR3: CSAGGLGTPRREQYF. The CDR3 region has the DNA TGCAGTGCTGGGGGGTTGGGGACGCCGCGGCGGGAGCAGTACTTC.

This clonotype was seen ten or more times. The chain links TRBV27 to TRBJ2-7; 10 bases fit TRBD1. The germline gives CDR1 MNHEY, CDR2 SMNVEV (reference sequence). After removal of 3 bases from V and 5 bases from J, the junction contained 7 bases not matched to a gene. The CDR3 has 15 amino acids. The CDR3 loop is CASSFSGTGANEQYF. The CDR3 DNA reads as TGTGCCAGCAGTTTTTCCGGGACAGGGGCTAACGAGCAGTACTTC.

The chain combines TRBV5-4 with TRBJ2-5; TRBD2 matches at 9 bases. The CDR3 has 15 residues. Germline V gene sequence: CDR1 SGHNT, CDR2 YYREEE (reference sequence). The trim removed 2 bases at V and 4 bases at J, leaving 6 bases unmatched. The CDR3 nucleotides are TGTGCCAGCAGCTTAGGGCGGGGGGGTGCAGAGACCCAGTACTTC. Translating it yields CASSLGRGGAETQYF.

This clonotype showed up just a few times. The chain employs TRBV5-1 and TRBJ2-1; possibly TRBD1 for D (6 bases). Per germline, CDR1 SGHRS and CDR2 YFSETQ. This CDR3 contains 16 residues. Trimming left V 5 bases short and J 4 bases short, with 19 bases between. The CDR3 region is CASRHTGTSLYNEQFF. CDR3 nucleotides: TGCGCCAGCAGGCACACCGGGACATCCTTGTACAATGAGCAGTTCTTC.

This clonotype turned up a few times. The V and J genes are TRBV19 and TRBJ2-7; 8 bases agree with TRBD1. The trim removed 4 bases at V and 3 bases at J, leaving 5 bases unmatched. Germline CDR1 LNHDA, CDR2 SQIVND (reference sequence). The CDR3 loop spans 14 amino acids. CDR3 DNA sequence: TGTGCCAGTAGTAACGGACAGGGTCGCTACGAGCAGTACTTC. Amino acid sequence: CASSNGQGRYEQYF.

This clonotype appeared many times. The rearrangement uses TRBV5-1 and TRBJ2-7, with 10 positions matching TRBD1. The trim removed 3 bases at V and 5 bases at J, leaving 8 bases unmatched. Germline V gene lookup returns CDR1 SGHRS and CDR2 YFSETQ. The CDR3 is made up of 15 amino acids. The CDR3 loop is CASSSYPGTGDEQYF. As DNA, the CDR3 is TGCGCCAGCAGCTCCTACCCCGGGACAGGGGACGAGCAGTACTTC.

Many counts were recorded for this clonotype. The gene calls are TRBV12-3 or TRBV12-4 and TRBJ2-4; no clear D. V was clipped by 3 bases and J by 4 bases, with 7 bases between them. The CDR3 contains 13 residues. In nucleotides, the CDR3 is TGTGCCAGCAGTTTTGGACGGAAAAACATTCAGTACTTC. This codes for CASSFGRKNIQYF.

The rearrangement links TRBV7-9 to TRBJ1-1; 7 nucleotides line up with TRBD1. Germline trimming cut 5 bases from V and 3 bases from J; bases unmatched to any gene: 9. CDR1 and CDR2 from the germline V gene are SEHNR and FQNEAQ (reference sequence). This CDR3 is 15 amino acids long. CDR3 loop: CASSAQGIGDTEAFF. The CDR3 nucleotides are TGTGCCAGCAGCGCACAGGGGATTGGGGACACTGAAGCTTTCTTT.

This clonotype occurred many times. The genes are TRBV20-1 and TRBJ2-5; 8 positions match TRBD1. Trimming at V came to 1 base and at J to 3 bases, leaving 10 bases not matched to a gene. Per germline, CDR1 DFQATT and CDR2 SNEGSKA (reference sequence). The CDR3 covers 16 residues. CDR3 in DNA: TGCAGTGCTAGAGGCCGAACACAGACAGGGGAAGAGACCCAGTACTTC. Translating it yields CSARGRTQTGEETQYF.

This CDR3 reads CASRLAVDTQYF. CDR3 in DNA: TGTGCCAGCAGATTAGCTGTAGATACGCAGTATTTT. The V call is TRBV6-1, the J call TRBJ2-3, with D hard to call. Trimming cost V 6 bases and J 5 bases, with 9 bases left between them. The CDR3 runs 12 residues. Per germline, CDR1 MNHNS and CDR2 SASEGT.

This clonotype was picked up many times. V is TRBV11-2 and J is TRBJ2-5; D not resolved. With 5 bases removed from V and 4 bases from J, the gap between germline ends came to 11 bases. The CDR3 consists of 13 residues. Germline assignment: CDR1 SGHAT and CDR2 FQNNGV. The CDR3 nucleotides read TGTGCCAGCAGCCCCGCCGTCCGAGAGACCCAGTACTTC. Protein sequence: CASSPAVRETQYF.

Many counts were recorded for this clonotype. In DNA, the CDR3 is TGTGCCAGCTCACCATCCGGCAGGAGGTCGAGCAACATTCAGTACTTC. Translation gives CASSPSGRRSSNIQYF. The chain carries TRBV18 and TRBJ2-4; possibly TRBD2 for D (5 bases). Trimming removed 2 bases from V and 7 bases from J, with 18 bases in between. The length of the CDR3 is 16 residues. CDR1 is KGHSH, CDR2 LQKENI, per germline.

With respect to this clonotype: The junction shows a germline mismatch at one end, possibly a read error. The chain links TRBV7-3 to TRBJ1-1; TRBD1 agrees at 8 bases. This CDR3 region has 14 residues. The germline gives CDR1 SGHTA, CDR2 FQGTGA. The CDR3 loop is CASSITGGGTEAFF. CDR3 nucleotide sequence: TGTGCCAGCAGCATAACAGGGGGTGGCACTGAAGCTTTCTTT.

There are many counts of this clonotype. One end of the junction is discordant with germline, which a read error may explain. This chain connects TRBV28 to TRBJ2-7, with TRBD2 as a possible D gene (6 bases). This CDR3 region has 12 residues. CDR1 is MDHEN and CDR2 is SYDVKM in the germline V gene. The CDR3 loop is CASSRDFITQGF. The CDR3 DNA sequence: TGTGCCAGCAGCCGGGACTTCATCACCCAGGGCTTC.

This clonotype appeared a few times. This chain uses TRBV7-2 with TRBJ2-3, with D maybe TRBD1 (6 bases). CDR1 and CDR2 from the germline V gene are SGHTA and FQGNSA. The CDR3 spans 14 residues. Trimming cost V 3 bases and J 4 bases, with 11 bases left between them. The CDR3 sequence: CASSLYRAADTQYF. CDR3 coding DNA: TGTGCCAGCAGCTTGTACAGGGCGGCAGATACGCAGTATTTT.

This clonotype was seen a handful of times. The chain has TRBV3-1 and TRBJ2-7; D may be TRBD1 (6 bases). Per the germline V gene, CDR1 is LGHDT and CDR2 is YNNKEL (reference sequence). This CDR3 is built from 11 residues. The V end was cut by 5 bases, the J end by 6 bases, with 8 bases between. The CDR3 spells CASSNRVEQYF. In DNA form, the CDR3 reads TGTGCCAGCAGCAACAGGGTCGAGCAGTACTTC.

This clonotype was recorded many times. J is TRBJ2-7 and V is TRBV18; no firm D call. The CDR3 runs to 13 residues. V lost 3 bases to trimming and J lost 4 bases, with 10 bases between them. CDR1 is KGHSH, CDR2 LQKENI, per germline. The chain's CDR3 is CASSPSDGYEQYF. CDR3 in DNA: TGTGCCAGCTCACCCTCGGACGGTTACGAGCAGTACTTC.

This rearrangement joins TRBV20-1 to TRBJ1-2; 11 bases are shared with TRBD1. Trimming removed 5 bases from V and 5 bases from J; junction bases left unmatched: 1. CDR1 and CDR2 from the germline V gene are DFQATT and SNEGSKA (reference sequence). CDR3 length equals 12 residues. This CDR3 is CSAGDRGYGYTF. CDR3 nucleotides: TGCAGTGCTGGGGACAGGGGGTATGGCTACACCTTC.

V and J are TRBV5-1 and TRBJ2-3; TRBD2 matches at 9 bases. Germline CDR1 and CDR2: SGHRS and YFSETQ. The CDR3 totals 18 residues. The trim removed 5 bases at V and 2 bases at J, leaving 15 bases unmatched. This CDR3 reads CASRSGPQVAGDTDTQYF. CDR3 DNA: TGCGCCAGCAGGTCGGGACCCCAGGTAGCGGGGGACACAGATACGCAGTATTTT.

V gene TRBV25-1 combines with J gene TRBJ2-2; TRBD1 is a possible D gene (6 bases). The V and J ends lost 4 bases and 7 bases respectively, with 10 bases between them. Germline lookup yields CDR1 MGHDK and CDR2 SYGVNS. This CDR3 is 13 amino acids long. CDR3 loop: CASSAGVGGELFF. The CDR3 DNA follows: TGTGCCAGCAGTGCAGGGGTAGGCGGGGAGCTGTTTTTT. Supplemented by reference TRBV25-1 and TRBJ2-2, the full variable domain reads EADIYQTPRYLVIGTGKKITLECSQTMGHDKMYWYQQDPGMELHLIHYSYGVNSTEKGDLSSESTVSRIRTEHFPLTLESARPSHTSQYLCASSAGVGGELFFGEGSRLTVL.

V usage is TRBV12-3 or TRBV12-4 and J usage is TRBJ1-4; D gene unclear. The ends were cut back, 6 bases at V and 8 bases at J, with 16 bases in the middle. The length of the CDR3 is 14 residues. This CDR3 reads CASSATTDREKLFF. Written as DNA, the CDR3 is TGTGCCAGCAGCGCCACCACCGATCGGGAAAAACTGTTTTTT.

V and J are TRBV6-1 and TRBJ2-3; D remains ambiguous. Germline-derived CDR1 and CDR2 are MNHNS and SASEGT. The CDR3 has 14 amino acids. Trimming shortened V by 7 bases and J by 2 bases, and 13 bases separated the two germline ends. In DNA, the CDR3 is TGTGCCAGCATGGTCGAGGCCTTCACAGATACGCAGTATTTT. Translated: CASMVEAFTDTQYF.